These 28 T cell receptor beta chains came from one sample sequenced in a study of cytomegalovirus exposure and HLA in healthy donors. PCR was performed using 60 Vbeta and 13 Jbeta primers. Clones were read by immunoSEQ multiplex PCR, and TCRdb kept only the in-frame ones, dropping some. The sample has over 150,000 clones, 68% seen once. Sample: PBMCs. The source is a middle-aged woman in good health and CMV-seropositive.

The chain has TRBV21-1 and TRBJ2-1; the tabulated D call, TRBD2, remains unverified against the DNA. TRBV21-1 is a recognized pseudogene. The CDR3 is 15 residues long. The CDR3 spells CASSGLAGTLDEQFF. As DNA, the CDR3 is TGTGCCAGCAGCGGCCTAGCGGGAACATTGGATGAGCAGTTCTTC.

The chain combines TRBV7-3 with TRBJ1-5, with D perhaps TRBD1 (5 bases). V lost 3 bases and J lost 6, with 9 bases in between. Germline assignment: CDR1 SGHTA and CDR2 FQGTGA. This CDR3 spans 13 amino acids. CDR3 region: CASSFQGGQPQHF. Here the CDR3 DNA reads TGTGCCAGCAGCTTTCAGGGAGGTCAGCCCCAGCATTTT.

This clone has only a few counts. CDR3 region: CASSPTGQHYGYTF. In nucleotides, the CDR3 is TGTGCCAGCAGTCCAACCGGACAGCATTATGGCTACACCTTC. The V call is TRBV25-1, the J call TRBJ1-2; D is perhaps TRBD1 (6 bases). CDR1 MGHDK and CDR2 SYGVNS come from the germline V gene. This CDR3 comprises 14 residues. Deletions cut 5 bases from V and 5 bases from J, with 15 bases between.

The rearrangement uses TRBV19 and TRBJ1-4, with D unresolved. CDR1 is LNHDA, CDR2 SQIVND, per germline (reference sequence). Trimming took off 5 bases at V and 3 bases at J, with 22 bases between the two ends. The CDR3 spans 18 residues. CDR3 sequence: CASSGEGMGEISNEKLFF. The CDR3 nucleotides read TGTGCCAGTAGTGGAGAGGGCATGGGAGAGATTTCTAATGAAAAACTGTTTTTT.

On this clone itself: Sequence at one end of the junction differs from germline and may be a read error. The CDR3 protein is CAISQGATNQPQNF. CDR3 in DNA: TGTGCCATCAGTCAGGGGGCCACCAATCAGCCCCAGAATTTT. This chain joins TRBV10-3 and TRBJ1-5, with TRBD1 matching 8 bases. The V gene's germline CDR1 is ENHRY and CDR2 SYGVKD. CDR3 length: 14 amino acids.

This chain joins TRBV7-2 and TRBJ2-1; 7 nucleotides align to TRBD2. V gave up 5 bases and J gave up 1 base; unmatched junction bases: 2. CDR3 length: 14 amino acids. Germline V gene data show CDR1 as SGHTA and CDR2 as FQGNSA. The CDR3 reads CASSGGGSYNEQFF. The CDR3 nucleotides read TGTGCCAGCAGCGGCGGGGGTTCCTACAATGAGCAGTTCTTC.

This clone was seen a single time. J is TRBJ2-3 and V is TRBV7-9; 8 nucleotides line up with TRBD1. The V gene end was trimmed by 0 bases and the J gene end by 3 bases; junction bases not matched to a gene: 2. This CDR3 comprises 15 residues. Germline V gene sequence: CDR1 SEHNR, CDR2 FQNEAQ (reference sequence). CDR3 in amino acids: CASSLATGATDTQYF. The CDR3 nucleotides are TGTGCCAGCAGCTTAGCGACAGGGGCTACAGATACGCAGTATTTT.

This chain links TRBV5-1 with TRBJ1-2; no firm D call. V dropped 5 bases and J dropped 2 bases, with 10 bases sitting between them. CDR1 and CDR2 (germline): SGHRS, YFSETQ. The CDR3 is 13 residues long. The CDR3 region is CASRRDRNYGYTF. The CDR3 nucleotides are TGCGCCAGCAGGCGGGATAGAAACTATGGCTACACCTTC.

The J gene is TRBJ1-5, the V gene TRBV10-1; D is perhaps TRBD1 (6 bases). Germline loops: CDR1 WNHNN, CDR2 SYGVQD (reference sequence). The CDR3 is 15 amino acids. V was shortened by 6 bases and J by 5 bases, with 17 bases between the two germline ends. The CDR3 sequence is CASRGAGGKDQPQHF. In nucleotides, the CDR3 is TGCGCCAGCAGGGGGGCCGGGGGGAAAGATCAGCCCCAGCATTTT.

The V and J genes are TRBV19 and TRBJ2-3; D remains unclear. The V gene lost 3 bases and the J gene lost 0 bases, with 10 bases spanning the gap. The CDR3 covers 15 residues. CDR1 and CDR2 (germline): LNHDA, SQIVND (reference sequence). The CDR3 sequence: CASSILLSSTDTQYF. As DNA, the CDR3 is TGTGCCAGTAGTATCCTCCTCTCTAGCACAGATACGCAGTATTTT.

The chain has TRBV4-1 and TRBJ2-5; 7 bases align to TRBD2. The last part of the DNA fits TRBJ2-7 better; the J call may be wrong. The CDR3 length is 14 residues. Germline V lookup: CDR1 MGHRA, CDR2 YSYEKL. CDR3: CASSQGAGVDEQYF. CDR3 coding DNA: TGCGCCAGCAGCCAAGGGGCGGGAGTTGACGAGCAGTACTTC.

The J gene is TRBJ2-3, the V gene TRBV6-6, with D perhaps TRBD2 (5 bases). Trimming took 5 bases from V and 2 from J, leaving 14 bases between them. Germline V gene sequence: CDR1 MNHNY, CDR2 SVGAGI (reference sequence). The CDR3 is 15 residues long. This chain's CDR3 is CASSPSDYSTDTQYF. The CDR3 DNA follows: TGTGCCAGCAGTCCATCCGACTACTCCACAGATACGCAGTATTTT.

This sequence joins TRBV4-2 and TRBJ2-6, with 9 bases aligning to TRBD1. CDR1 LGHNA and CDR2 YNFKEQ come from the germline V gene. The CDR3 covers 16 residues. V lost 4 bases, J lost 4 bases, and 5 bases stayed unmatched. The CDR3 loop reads CASSRTGGGGANVLTF. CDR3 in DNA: TGTGCCAGCAGCCGCACAGGGGGCGGAGGGGCCAACGTCCTGACTTTC.

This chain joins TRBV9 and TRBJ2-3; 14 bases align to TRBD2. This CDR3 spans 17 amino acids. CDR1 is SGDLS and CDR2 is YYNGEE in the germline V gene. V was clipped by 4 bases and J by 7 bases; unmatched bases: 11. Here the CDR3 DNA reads TGTGCCAGCAGCCCCCGACTAGCGGGAGGGCCCGTGAATACGCAGTATTTT. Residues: CASSPRLAGGPVNTQYF.

CDR3 protein: CASSPGLAEHYEQYF. CDR3 coding DNA: TGTGCCAGCAGCCCCGGACTAGCGGAACATTACGAGCAGTACTTC. V is TRBV7-6 and J is TRBJ2-7, with 10 bases fitting TRBD2. V dropped 5 bases and J dropped 4; count of bases not matched to a gene: 8. This CDR3 is 15 amino acids long. Germline assignment: CDR1 SGHVS and CDR2 FNYEAQ. The whole variable domain, filled in from reference TRBV7-6 and TRBJ2-7, reads GAGVSQSPRYKVTKRGQDVALRCDPISGHVSLYWYRQALGQGPEFLTYFNYEAQQDKSGLPNDRFSAERPEGSISTLTIQRTEQRDSAMYRCASSPGLAEHYEQYFGPGTRLTVT.

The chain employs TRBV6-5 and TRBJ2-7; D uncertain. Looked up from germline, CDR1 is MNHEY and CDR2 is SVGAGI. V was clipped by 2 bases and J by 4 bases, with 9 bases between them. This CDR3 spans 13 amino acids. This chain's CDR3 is CASSYGGQYEQYF. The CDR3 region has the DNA TGTGCCAGCAGTTACGGCGGTCAGTACGAGCAGTACTTC.

CDR3 residues: CASSMRGEGGNQPQHF. As DNA, the CDR3 is TGTGCCAGTAGTATGCGGGGGGAAGGGGGCAATCAGCCCCAGCATTTT. The chain is built from TRBV19 and TRBJ1-5; the D gene is possibly TRBD1 (5 bases). This CDR3 has 16 residues. V was cut by 3 bases and J by 2 bases, with 14 bases left in between. The germline V gene has CDR1 LNHDA and CDR2 SQIVND (reference sequence).

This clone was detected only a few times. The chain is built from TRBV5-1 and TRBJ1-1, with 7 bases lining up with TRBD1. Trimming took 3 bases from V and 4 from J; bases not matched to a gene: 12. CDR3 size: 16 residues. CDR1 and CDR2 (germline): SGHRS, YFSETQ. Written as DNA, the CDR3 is TGCGCCAGCAGCTCACCCCCGGGACAGTGCTCCACTGAAGCTTTCTTT. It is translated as CASSSPPGQCSTEAFF.

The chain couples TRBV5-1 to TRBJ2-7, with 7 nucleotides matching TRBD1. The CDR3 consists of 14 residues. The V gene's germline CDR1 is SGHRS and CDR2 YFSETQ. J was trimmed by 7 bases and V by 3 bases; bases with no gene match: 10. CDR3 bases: TGCGCCAGCAGCTGGGCAGGGGCAGGGGGAGAGCAGTACTTC. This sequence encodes CASSWAGAGGEQYF. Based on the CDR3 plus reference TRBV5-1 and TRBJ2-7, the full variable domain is KAGVTQTPRYLIKTRGQQVTLSCSPISGHRSVSWYQQTPGQGLQFLFEYFSETQRNKGNFPGRFSGRQFSNSRSEMNVSTLELGDSALYLCASSWAGAGGEQYFGPGTRLTVT.

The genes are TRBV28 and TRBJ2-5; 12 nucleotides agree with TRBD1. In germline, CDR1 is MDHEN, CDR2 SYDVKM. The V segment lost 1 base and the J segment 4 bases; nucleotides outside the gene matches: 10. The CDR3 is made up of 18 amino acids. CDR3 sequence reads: CASSLSGTGGDLGETQYF. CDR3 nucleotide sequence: TGTGCCAGCAGTTTATCCGGGACAGGGGGCGATTTAGGAGAGACCCAGTACTTC.

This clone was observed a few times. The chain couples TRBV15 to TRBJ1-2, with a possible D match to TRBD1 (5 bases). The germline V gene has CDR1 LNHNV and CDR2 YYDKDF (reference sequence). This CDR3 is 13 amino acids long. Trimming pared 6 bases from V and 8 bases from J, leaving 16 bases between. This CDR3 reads CATRLTGFEGYTF. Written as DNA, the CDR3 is TGTGCCACCAGGTTAACAGGTTTCGAAGGCTACACCTTC.

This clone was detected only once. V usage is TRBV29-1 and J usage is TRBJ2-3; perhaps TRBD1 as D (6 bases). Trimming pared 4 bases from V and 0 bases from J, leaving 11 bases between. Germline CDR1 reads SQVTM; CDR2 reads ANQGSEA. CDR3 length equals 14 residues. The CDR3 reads CSVGLQGSTDTQYF. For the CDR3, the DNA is TGCAGCGTTGGACTGCAGGGGAGCACAGATACGCAGTATTTT.

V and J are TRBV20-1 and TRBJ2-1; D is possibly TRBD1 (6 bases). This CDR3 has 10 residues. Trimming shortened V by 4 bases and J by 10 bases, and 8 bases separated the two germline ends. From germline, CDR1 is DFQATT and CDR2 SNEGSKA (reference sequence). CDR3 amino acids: CSAIRGEQFF. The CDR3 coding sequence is TGCAGTGCTATTAGGGGGGAGCAGTTCTTC.

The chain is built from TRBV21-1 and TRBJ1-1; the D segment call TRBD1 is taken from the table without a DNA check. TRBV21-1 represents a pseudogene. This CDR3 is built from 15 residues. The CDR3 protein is CASRETGTLNTEAFF. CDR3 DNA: TGTGCCAGCAGGGAAACCGGGACATTGAACACTGAAGCTTTCTTT.

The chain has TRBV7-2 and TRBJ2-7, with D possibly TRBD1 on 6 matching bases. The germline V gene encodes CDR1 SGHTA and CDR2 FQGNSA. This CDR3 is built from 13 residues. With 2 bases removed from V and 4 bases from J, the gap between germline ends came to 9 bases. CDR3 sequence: CASSLTGQYEQYF. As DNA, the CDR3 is TGTGCCAGCAGCTTAACAGGGCAGTACGAGCAGTACTTC.

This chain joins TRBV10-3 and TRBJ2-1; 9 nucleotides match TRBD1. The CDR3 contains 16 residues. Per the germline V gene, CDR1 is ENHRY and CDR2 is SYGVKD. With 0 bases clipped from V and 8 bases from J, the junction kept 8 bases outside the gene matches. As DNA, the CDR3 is TGTGCCATCAGTGAGTCCGGGACAGGGAGAAACCATGAGCAGTTCTTC. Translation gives CAISESGTGRNHEQFF.

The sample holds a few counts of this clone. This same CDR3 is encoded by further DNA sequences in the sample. The CDR3 spells CASSQRGNSPLHF. CDR3 bases: TGTGCCAGCAGCCAGCGGGGGAATTCACCCCTCCACTTT. This chain joins TRBV14 and TRBJ1-6; D might be TRBD1 (5 bases). V was clipped by 3 bases and J by 7 bases, with 7 bases between them. Germline assignment: CDR1 SGHDN and CDR2 FVKESK. The CDR3 loop spans 13 amino acids.

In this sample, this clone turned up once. Written as DNA, the CDR3 is TGTGCCAGCAGCCTATACAGCATGAACACTGAAGCTTTCTTT. This gives the protein CASSLYSMNTEAFF. J is TRBJ1-1 and V is TRBV7-2; D gene ambiguous. The CDR3 runs 14 residues. V was pared by 5 bases and J by 0 bases, with 10 bases between. Germline CDR1 is SGHTA and CDR2 is FQGNSA. Variable domain in full (rest from reference TRBV7-2 and TRBJ1-1): GAGVSQSPSNKVTEKGKDVELRCDPISGHTALYWYRQSLGQGLEFLIYFQGNSAPDKSGLPSDRFSAERTGGSVSTLTIQRTQQEDSAVYLCASSLYSMNTEAFFGQGTRLTVV.